This T cell receptor (beta chain) was observed in a study of T cell changes during pregnancy in multiple sclerosis. Clones were read by immunoSEQ multiplex PCR, and TCRdb kept only the in-frame ones, dropping some. This repertoire shows more than 45,000 clones, under 95% found once; its top ten account for around 0.58%. This clone was picked up one time. Here the sequenced sample was CD4+ T cells from peripheral blood mononuclear cells, taken in the second trimester of pregnancy. The TCR was taken from a female donor with multiple sclerosis, enrolled in a pregnancy study.

The CDR3 DNA sequence: TGCGCCAGCAGTGCGAGGGGGGGGATGAGCAATCAGCCCCAGCATTTT. Translation gives CASSARGGMSNQPQHF. The chain combines TRBV10-2 with TRBJ1-5, with D perhaps matching TRBD1 (6 bases). Germline values: CDR1 WSHSY, CDR2 SAAADI. CDR3 size: 16 residues. Trimming left V 4 bases short and J 1 base short, with 14 bases between.